This TCR beta chain stems from a study of CD8+CD57+ T cells in acquired aplastic anemia. Study information: Across the sorted CD4+ and CD8+ cells, DNA amounts averaged about 3 ug. Study observations and caveats: Between patients and controls, CD8+ Simpson's diversity did not vary significantly.

This CDR3 region has 15 residues. Per germline, CDR1 SNHLY and CDR2 FYNNEI. Trimming removed 4 bases at V and 3 bases at J, with 13 bases between. Genomic DNA acted as the template from which TCR beta VDJ combination and CDR3 sequence profiling were carried out. TCRdb ran MiXCR on the reads and lists one entry per CDR3 protein. The profile shows 100,000 to 150,000 distinct CDR3 sequences, 48% of them singletons. Many counts were recorded for this clonotype. Its antigen is not known. The sample comprised sorted CD4+, CD8+, or CD8+CD57+ T cells (not recorded which) from PBMCs. This sequence was found in a human donor in good health, serving as a control. The rearrangement joins TRBV2 to TRBJ1-5; weak D call: TRBD1 (5 bases). The CDR3 coding sequence is TGTGCCAGCAGTGTCGGAGGGGTTCTCAATCAGCCCCAGCATTTT. This encodes CASSVGGVLNQPQHF.